Presented here are 19 T cell receptor beta chains from one specimen sequenced in a study of cytomegalovirus exposure and HLA in healthy donors. TCRdb's table, derived via immunoSEQ multiplex PCR, lists solely in-frame clones and lacks some. The sample lists 50,000 to 70,000 clones; around 95% were seen once. The sample comprised PBMCs. Receptor source: a young woman in good health and CMV-seropositive.

The chain couples TRBV28 to TRBJ2-7; 8 nucleotides match TRBD1. CDR1 and CDR2 (germline): MDHEN, SYDVKM. V lost 6 bases to trimming and J lost 9 bases; unmatched junction nucleotides: 10. The CDR3 is 13 residues long. CDR3 DNA sequence: TGTGCCAGCAGCCCCTACAGGGGGGACGGGCAGTACTTC. Its translation is CASSPYRGDGQYF.

The chain has TRBV9 and TRBJ1-3, with D possibly being TRBD1 (6 bases). CDR1 SGDLS and CDR2 YYNGEE come from the germline V gene. The CDR3 has 15 amino acids. Trimming cost V 4 bases and J 6 bases, with 17 bases left between them. The CDR3: CASSPRLWGLNTIYF. The CDR3 region has the DNA TGTGCCAGCAGCCCCCGTCTCTGGGGGCTAAACACCATATATTTT.

The rearrangement uses TRBV6-1 and TRBJ2-2, with 10 bases fitting TRBD1. Germline V CDR1 and CDR2: MNHNS, SASEGT. The CDR3 sequence is 15 residues long. The junction had 3 bases not matched to a gene; V was cut back by 7 bases and J by 1 base. CDR3 in DNA: TGTGCCAGCACCCGGGACAGGGGGAACACCGGGGAGCTGTTTTTT. This encodes CASTRDRGNTGELFF.

V gene TRBV27 combines with J gene TRBJ2-1, with D perhaps matching TRBD1 (5 bases). V lost 4 bases, J lost 4 bases, and 17 bases lay in between. This CDR3 spans 16 amino acids. The germline gives CDR1 MNHEY, CDR2 SMNVEV (reference sequence). The CDR3 DNA reads as TGTGCCAGCAGTTCGCCAATAGCTAGGGGATACAATGAGCAGTTCTTC. This gives the protein CASSSPIARGYNEQFF.

V gene TRBV15 combines with J gene TRBJ2-3; D possibly corresponds to TRBD1 (5 bases). The germline gives CDR1 LNHNV, CDR2 YYDKDF (reference sequence). Trimming shortened V by 0 bases and J by 2 bases, and 21 bases separated the two germline ends. CDR3 size: 19 residues. CDR3 in amino acids: CATSREGRAFVSHTDTQYF. The CDR3 DNA reads as TGTGCCACCAGCAGAGAAGGCAGGGCGTTCGTTTCCCACACAGATACGCAGTATTTT.

The CDR3 loop is CASSLTGEGEQYF. CDR3 DNA sequence: TGTGCCAGCAGCTTAACAGGGGAAGGCGAGCAGTACTTC. The chain links TRBV11-2 to TRBJ2-7; 7 bases map to TRBD1. CDR1 is SGHAT and CDR2 is FQNNGV in the germline V gene. This CDR3 has 13 residues. J gave up 6 bases and V 2 bases, and 4 bases lay outside the gene matches.

The genes are TRBV28 and TRBJ1-4, with 8 positions matching TRBD1. V lost 11 bases, J lost 6 bases, and 8 bases stayed unmatched. The germline V gene encodes CDR1 MDHEN and CDR2 SYDVKM. The CDR3 contains 13 residues. The CDR3 loop reads CAGGGQGHEKLFF. CDR3 nucleotides: TGTGCCGGCGGCGGACAGGGTCATGAAAAACTGTTTTTT. Filled out from reference TRBV28 and TRBJ1-4, the complete variable domain reads DVKVTQSSRYLVKRTGEKVFLECVQDMDHENMFWYRQDPGLGLRLIYFSYDVKMKEKGDIPEGYSVSREKKERFSLILESASTNQTSMYLCAGGGQGHEKLFFGSGTQLSVL.

The rearrangement uses TRBV27 and TRBJ2-3; TRBD2 matches at 14 bases. CDR1 is MNHEY, CDR2 SMNVEV, per germline (reference sequence). V was pared by 3 bases and J by 4 bases, with 3 bases of the junction left unmatched. The CDR3 is made up of 16 amino acids. The CDR3 coding sequence is TGTGCCAGCAGTTTGCGGGGACTAGCGGGAGCAGATACGCAGTATTTT. Translating it yields CASSLRGLAGADTQYF.

This chain connects TRBV5-6 to TRBJ2-7, with TRBD2 matching 11 bases. The CDR3 covers 15 residues. Germline CDR1 is SGHDT and CDR2 is YYEEEE. V lost 0 bases and J lost 4; bases outside the gene matches: 3. CDR3: CASSLETSGIYEQYF. In nucleotides, the CDR3 is TGTGCCAGCAGCTTGGAGACTAGCGGGATATACGAGCAGTACTTC. Supplemented by reference TRBV5-6 and TRBJ2-7, the full variable domain reads DAGVTQSPTHLIKTRGQQVTLRCSPKSGHDTVSWYQQALGQGPQFIFQYYEEEERQRGNFPDRFSGHQFPNYSSELNVNALLLGDSALYLCASSLETSGIYEQYFGPGTRLTVT.

The chain is built from TRBV7-3 and TRBJ2-1, with 10 nucleotides matching TRBD2. With 5 bases clipped from V and 6 bases from J, the junction kept 7 bases outside the gene matches. The CDR3 loop spans 15 amino acids. Germline V gene sequence: CDR1 SGHTA, CDR2 FQGTGA. CDR3 DNA: TGTGCCAGCAGCCCCCGGACTAGCGGTGCCAATGAGCAGTTCTTC. This encodes CASSPRTSGANEQFF. Full variable domain (rest looked up from reference TRBV7-3 and TRBJ2-1): GAGVSQTPSNKVTEKGKYVELRCDPISGHTALYWYRQSLGQGPEFLIYFQGTGAADDSGLPNDRFFAVRPEGSVSTLKIQRTERGDSAVYLCASSPRTSGANEQFFGPGTRLTVL.

The rearrangement uses TRBV6-6 and TRBJ1-1; TRBD1 agrees at 9 bases. This CDR3 has 16 amino acids. Losses at the gene ends were 2 bases for V and 5 bases for J; bases not matched to a gene: 9. CDR1 is MNHNY, CDR2 SVGAGI, per germline (reference sequence). The chain's CDR3 is CASSYRRTGGRTEAFF. The CDR3 nucleotides are TGTGCCAGCAGTTACCGGCGAACAGGGGGCAGGACTGAAGCTTTCTTT.

This chain connects TRBV28 to TRBJ1-5; D call uncertain. V gave up 5 bases and J gave up 4 bases, with 15 bases separating them. The CDR3 runs to 15 residues. Germline lookup yields CDR1 MDHEN and CDR2 SYDVKM. DNA of the CDR3: TGTGCCAGCAGTCCCACCCTCGGGAGGAATCAGCCCCAGCATTTT. This translates into CASSPTLGRNQPQHF. The full variable domain, rest sourced from reference TRBV28 and TRBJ1-5, is DVKVTQSSRYLVKRTGEKVFLECVQDMDHENMFWYRQDPGLGLRLIYFSYDVKMKEKGDIPEGYSVSREKKERFSLILESASTNQTSMYLCASSPTLGRNQPQHFGDGTRLSIL.

The chain combines TRBV2 with TRBJ2-3; TRBD2 matches at 7 bases. CDR3 length equals 15 residues. Per germline, CDR1 SNHLY and CDR2 FYNNEI. With V trimmed by 2 bases and J by 6 bases, 8 bases remained unmatched. CDR3 amino acids: CASSERVAGGDTQYF. DNA of the CDR3: TGTGCCAGCAGTGAAAGAGTAGCCGGGGGGGATACGCAGTATTTT. Based on the CDR3 plus reference TRBV2 and TRBJ2-3, the full variable domain is EPEVTQTPSHQVTQMGQEVILRCVPISNHLYFYWYRQILGQKVEFLVSFYNNEISEKSEIFDDQFSVERPDGSNFTLKIRSTKLEDSAMYFCASSERVAGGDTQYFGPGTRLTVL.

The chain employs TRBV29-1 and TRBJ2-2; TRBD2 is a possible D gene (5 bases). The V gene's germline CDR1 is SQVTM and CDR2 ANQGSEA. CDR3 size: 16 residues. Between the trimmed V and J ends, which lost 2 bases and 4 bases, there was a span of 17 bases. The CDR3 coding sequence is TGCAGCGTTGAAAAATATCCCGGACTGAGCACCGGGGAGCTGTTTTTT. It encodes CSVEKYPGLSTGELFF.

V usage is TRBV5-1 and J usage is TRBJ2-3; D may be TRBD1 (6 bases). The V end lost 3 bases, the J end lost 2 bases, and 16 bases lay between the germline ends. CDR1 and CDR2 from the germline V gene are SGHRS and YFSETQ. The CDR3 is made up of 16 amino acids. The chain's CDR3 is CASSSSGHRPTDTQYF. CDR3 nucleotide sequence: TGCGCCAGCAGCTCCTCGGGACACCGTCCCACAGATACGCAGTATTTT. Using reference TRBV5-1 and TRBJ2-3 for the parts outside the CDR3, the full variable domain is KAGVTQTPRYLIKTRGQQVTLSCSPISGHRSVSWYQQTPGQGLQFLFEYFSETQRNKGNFPGRFSGRQFSNSRSEMNVSTLELGDSALYLCASSSSGHRPTDTQYFGPGTRLTVL.

V and J are TRBV5-1 and TRBJ1-1, with unresolved D. The V end lost 5 bases, the J end lost 1 base, and 3 bases lay between the germline ends. CDR1 and CDR2 from the germline V gene are SGHRS and YFSETQ. The CDR3 is made up of 11 amino acids. CDR3 region: CASRRNTEAFF. The CDR3 coding sequence is TGCGCCAGCAGGAGGAACACTGAAGCTTTCTTT.

The rearrangement uses TRBV4-3 and TRBJ1-2; D possibly corresponds to TRBD1 (6 bases). The V and J ends lost 4 bases and 8 bases respectively, with 14 bases between them. The CDR3 is made up of 13 amino acids. CDR1 is LGHNA, CDR2 YSLEER, per germline. The CDR3 region is CASSPRGVEGYTF. The CDR3 DNA follows: TGCGCCAGCAGCCCCAGGGGCGTGGAGGGCTACACCTTC.

The chain has TRBV4-2 and TRBJ1-3; the D is unclear. CDR3 size: 14 residues. V gave up 4 bases and J gave up 2 bases, with 9 bases separating them. From germline, CDR1 is LGHNA and CDR2 YNFKEQ. This chain's CDR3 is CASSPGVTGNTIYF. In DNA form, the CDR3 reads TGTGCCAGCAGCCCGGGAGTGACTGGAAACACCATATATTTT.

The genes are TRBV30 and TRBJ2-5, with 7 bases that match TRBD2. From germline, CDR1 is GTSNPN and CDR2 SVGIG (reference sequence). The CDR3 has 13 residues. V lost 3 bases, J lost 4 bases, and 5 bases stayed unmatched. In nucleotides, the CDR3 is TGTGCCTGGAGGGGAGCGGGGATAGAGACCCAGTACTTC. Residues: CAWRGAGIETQYF. The whole variable domain, filled in from reference TRBV30 and TRBJ2-5, reads SQTIHQWPATLVQPVGSPLSLECTVEGTSNPNLYWYRQAAGRGLQLLFYSVGIGQISSEVPQNLSASRPQDRQFILSSKKLLLSDSGFYLCAWRGAGIETQYFGPGTRLLVL.